This T cell receptor beta chain stems from a study of blood T cell repertoires in COVID-19. Source study methods: Reference gene primer amplification gave nucleated cell count estimates. Assay used: immunoSEQ multiplex PCR; TCRdb lists only in-frame clones, some missing. That table furnishes V, J and clone size, whereas the DNA furnished D and trimming. The table has about 73,000 clones, 82% seen once. V was pared by 4 bases and J by 9 bases, with 8 bases of the junction left unmatched. The CDR3 has 14 residues. Germline CDR1 LNHDA, CDR2 SQIVND (reference sequence). The clonotype originates from a woman aged 55-70 years with acute or convalescent COVID-19. Sequencing was done on a sample of peripheral blood. This chain uses TRBV19 with TRBJ1-4; TRBD1 matches 7 bases. CDR3 residues: CASSTGQNIQKLFF. The DNA for the CDR3 is TGTGCCAGTAGTACGGGACAGAATATCCAAAAACTGTTTTTT.